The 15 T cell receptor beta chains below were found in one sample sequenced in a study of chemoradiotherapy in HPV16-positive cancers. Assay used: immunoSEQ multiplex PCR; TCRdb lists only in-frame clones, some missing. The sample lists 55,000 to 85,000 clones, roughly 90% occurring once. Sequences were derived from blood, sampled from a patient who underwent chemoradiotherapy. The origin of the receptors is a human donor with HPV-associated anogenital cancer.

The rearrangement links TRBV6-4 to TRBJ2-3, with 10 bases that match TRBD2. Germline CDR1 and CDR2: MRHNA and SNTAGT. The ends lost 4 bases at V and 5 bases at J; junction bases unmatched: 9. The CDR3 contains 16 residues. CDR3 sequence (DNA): TGTGCCAGCAGTGTGGCTAGCGGGAGCTCGGGAGATACGCAGTATTTT. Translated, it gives CASSVASGSSGDTQYF.

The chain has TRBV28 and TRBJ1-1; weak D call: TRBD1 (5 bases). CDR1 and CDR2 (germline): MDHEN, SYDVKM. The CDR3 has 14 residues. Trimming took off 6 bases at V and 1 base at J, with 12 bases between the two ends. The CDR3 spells CASSPRVWNTEAFF. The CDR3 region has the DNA TGTGCCAGCAGCCCCAGGGTCTGGAACACTGAAGCTTTCTTT.

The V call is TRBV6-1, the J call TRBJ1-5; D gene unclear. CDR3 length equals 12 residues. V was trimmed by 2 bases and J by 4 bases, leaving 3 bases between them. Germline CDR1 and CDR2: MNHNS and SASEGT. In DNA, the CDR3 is TGTGCCAGCAGTGAAATAAATCAGCCCCAGCATTTT. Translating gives CASSEINQPQHF.

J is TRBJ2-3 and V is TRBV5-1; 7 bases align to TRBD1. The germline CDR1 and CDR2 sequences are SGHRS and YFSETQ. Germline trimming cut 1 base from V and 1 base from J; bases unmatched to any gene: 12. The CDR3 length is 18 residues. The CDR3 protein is CASSLQFRGGWGTDTQYF. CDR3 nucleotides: TGCGCCAGCAGCTTGCAGTTCAGAGGGGGCTGGGGCACAGATACGCAGTATTTT.

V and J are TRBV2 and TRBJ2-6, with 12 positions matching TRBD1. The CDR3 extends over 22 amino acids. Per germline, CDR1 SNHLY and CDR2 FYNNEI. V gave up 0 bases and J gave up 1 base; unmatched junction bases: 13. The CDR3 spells CASSEAGWDRGRSQSGANVLTF. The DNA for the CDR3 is TGTGCCAGCAGTGAAGCAGGCTGGGACAGGGGGCGTTCCCAATCTGGGGCCAACGTCCTGACTTTC. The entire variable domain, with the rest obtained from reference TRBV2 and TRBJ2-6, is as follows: EPEVTQTPSHQVTQMGQEVILRCVPISNHLYFYWYRQILGQKVEFLVSFYNNEISEKSEIFDDQFSVERPDGSNFTLKIRSTKLEDSAMYFCASSEAGWDRGRSQSGANVLTFGAGSRLTVL.

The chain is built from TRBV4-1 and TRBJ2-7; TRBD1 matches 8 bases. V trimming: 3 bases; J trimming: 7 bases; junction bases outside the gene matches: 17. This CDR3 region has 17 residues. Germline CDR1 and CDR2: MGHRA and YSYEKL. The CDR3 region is CASSHPLRRDRKGEQYF. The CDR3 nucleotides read TGCGCCAGCAGCCACCCCTTGCGCCGGGACAGGAAGGGAGAGCAGTACTTC.

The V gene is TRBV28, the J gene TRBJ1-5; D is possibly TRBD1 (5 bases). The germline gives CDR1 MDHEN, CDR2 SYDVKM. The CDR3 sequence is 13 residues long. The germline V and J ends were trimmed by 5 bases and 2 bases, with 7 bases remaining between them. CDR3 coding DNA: TGTGCCAGCAGTCCGGGGGGCAATCAGCCCCAGCATTTT. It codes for CASSPGGNQPQHF. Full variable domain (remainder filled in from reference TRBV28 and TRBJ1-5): DVKVTQSSRYLVKRTGEKVFLECVQDMDHENMFWYRQDPGLGLRLIYFSYDVKMKEKGDIPEGYSVSREKKERFSLILESASTNQTSMYLCASSPGGNQPQHFGDGTRLSIL.

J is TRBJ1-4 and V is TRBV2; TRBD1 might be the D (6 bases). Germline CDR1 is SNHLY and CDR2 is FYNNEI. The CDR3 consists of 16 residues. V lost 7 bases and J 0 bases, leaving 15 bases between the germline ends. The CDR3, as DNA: TGTGCCAGCACTTACAGGGACCTTGCAACTAATGAAAAACTGTTTTTT. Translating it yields CASTYRDLATNEKLFF. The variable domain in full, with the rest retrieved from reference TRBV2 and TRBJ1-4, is EPEVTQTPSHQVTQMGQEVILRCVPISNHLYFYWYRQILGQKVEFLVSFYNNEISEKSEIFDDQFSVERPDGSNFTLKIRSTKLEDSAMYFCASTYRDLATNEKLFFGSGTQLSVL.

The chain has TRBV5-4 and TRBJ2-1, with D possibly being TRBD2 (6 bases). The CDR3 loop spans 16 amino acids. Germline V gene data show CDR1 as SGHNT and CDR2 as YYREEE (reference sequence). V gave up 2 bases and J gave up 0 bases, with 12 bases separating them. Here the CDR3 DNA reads TGTGCCAGCAGCTTCTTAGCGGTGAGCTCCTACAATGAGCAGTTCTTC. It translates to CASSFLAVSSYNEQFF. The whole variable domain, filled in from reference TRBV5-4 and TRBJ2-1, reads ETGVTQSPTHLIKTRGQQVTLRCSSQSGHNTVSWYQQALGQGPQFIFQYYREEENGRGNFPPRFSGLQFPNYSSELNVNALELDDSALYLCASSFLAVSSYNEQFFGPGTRLTVL.

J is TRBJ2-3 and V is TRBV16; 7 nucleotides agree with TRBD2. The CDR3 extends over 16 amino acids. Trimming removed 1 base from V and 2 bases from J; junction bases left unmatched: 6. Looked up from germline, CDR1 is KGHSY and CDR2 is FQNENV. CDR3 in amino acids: CASSQYGGSPTDTQYF. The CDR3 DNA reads TGTGCCAGCAGCCAATACGGCGGGAGTCCCACAGATACGCAGTATTTT.

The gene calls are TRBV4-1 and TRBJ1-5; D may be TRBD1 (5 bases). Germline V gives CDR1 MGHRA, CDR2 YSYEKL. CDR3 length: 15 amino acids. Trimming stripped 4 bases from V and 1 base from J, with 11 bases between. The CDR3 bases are TGCGCCAGCAGCCGCCGGGGACTGAGCAATCAGCCCCAGCATTTT. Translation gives CASSRRGLSNQPQHF.

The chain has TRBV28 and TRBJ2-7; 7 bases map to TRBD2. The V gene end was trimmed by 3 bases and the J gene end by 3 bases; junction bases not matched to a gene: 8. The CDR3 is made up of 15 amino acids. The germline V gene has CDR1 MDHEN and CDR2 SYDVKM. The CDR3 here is CASSFWGPGGYEQYF. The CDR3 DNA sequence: TGTGCCAGCAGTTTTTGGGGCCCGGGGGGCTACGAGCAGTACTTC.

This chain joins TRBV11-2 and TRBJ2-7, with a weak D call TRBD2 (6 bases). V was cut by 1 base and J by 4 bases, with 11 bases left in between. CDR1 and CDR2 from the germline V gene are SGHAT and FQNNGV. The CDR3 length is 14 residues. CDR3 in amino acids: CASSLVAGRYEQYF. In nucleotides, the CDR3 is TGTGCCAGCAGCTTAGTCGCAGGGAGGTACGAGCAGTACTTC.

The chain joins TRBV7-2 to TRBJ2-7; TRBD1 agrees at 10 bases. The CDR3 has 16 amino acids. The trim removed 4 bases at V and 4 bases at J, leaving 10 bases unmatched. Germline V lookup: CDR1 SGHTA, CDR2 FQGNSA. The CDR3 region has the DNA TGTGCCAGCAGCTCTCGACCCCGGGACAGGGGTTACGAGCAGTACTTC. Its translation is CASSSRPRDRGYEQYF.

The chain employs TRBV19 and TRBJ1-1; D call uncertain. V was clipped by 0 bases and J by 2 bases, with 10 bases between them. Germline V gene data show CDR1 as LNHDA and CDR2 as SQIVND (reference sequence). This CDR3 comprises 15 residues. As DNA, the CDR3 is TGTGCCAGTAGTATAGATCGAGGGCTTAACACTGAAGCTTTCTTT. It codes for CASSIDRGLNTEAFF.